Listed here is a single T cell receptor beta chain. Its antigen is as yet unknown. The V gene lost 1 base and the J gene lost 4 bases, with 16 bases spanning the gap. Germline values: CDR1 SGHAT, CDR2 FQDESV (reference sequence). CDR3 length equals 16 residues. CD8 memory fractions consisted of CD45RO+ and CCR7-negative CD45RA+ TemRA cells together. The data were produced by immunoSEQ multiplex PCR, yet TCRdb's version contains in-frame clones alone and is incomplete. The data show 650,000 to 700,000 clones, about nine tenths seen once. This sample is drawn from a study of shared clonotypes between healthy human individuals. Overall study results and limits: Naive subsets generally had larger estimated richness than memory subsets. With few donors, the genetic and exposure-history diversity represented was limited. Shared clonotypes across all four donors exceeded non-shared ones in generation probability.

The chain is built from TRBV11-1 and TRBJ1-1; no clear D. The sample was memory CD8+ T cells from PBMCs. As to subset: CD45RO+ cells pooled with CCR7-negative TemRA cells. This TCR derives from a man aged 18-30 years in good health. Some clones in this sample may be carry-over from other donors' samples. In nucleotides, the CDR3 is TGTGCCAGCAGCTTAGAATCCCATCCGGTTCCCACTGAAGCTTTCTTT. Its protein is CASSLESHPVPTEAFF.